What follows are 15 T cell receptor beta chains derived from one specimen sequenced in a study of cytotoxic CD8 clonotypes in ibrutinib-treated CLL. TCRdb's table, derived via immunoSEQ multiplex PCR, lists solely in-frame clones and lacks some. The table lists 160,000 or so clones, around 80% of them singletons. The sequencing used PBMCs, collected after 24 months of ibrutinib treatment. These receptors were collected from a human donor with chronic lymphocytic leukemia.

V is TRBV30 and J is TRBJ1-5; D remains unclear. This CDR3 is 13 amino acids long. Germline V CDR1 and CDR2: GTSNPN, SVGIG (reference sequence). V shed 0 bases and J shed 7 bases, with 10 bases lying between them. The CDR3 spells CAWSVQPGQPQHF. The CDR3 DNA reads as TGTGCCTGGAGTGTACAGCCCGGCCAGCCCCAGCATTTT.

This sequence joins TRBV6-1 and TRBJ2-7; D is perhaps TRBD1 (5 bases). CDR3 size: 14 residues. V lost 11 bases and J lost 7, with 24 bases in between. The V gene's germline CDR1 is MNHNS and CDR2 SASEGT. CDR3 DNA: TGTGCCTCTCTTGAAAAGCAGGGTTTGGGAGAGCAGTACTTC. Translated, it gives CASLEKQGLGEQYF.

This clone was detected a few times. CDR3 in DNA: TGTGCCAGCATTCCCGAAATCAACACTGAAGCTTTCTTT. It is translated as CASIPEINTEAFF. J is TRBJ1-1 and V is TRBV7-2; D remains unclear. The germline gives CDR1 SGHTA, CDR2 FQGNSA. Trimming stripped 7 bases from V and 2 bases from J, with 11 bases between. The CDR3 is 13 amino acids. Using reference TRBV7-2 and TRBJ1-1 for the parts outside the CDR3, the full variable domain is GAGVSQSPSNKVTEKGKDVELRCDPISGHTALYWYRQSLGQGLEFLIYFQGNSAPDKSGLPSDRFSAERTGGSVSTLTIQRTQQEDSAVYLCASIPEINTEAFFGQGTRLTVV.

The rearrangement joins TRBV6-5 to TRBJ2-3; 7 bases are shared with TRBD1. The CDR3 runs to 15 residues. V was pared by 7 bases and J by 3 bases, with 10 bases of the junction left unmatched. The germline gives CDR1 MNHEY, CDR2 SVGAGI. CDR3: CASTRRQGGTDTQYF. The DNA of the CDR3 is TGTGCCAGCACTAGAAGACAGGGTGGAACAGATACGCAGTATTTT.

V is TRBV9 and J is TRBJ2-2; weak D call: TRBD1 (5 bases). Germline loops: CDR1 SGDLS, CDR2 YYNGEE. V lost 3 bases, J lost 7 bases, and 10 bases lay in between. This CDR3 is 13 amino acids long. CDR3 sequence reads: CASSARESGELFF. For the CDR3, the DNA is TGTGCCAGCAGCGCCAGGGAAAGCGGGGAGCTGTTTTTT.

Only one count was recorded for this clone. This chain connects TRBV5-4 to TRBJ1-2, with D unresolved. The CDR3 loop spans 15 amino acids. Germline loops: CDR1 SGHNT, CDR2 YYREEE (reference sequence). V was clipped by 2 bases and J by 0 bases, with 11 bases between them. CDR3 loop: CASSLGGPSNYGYTF. Written as DNA, the CDR3 is TGTGCCAGCAGCTTAGGTGGGCCATCTAACTATGGCTACACCTTC. The whole variable domain, remainder taken from reference TRBV5-4 and TRBJ1-2, is ETGVTQSPTHLIKTRGQQVTLRCSSQSGHNTVSWYQQALGQGPQFIFQYYREEENGRGNFPPRFSGLQFPNYSSELNVNALELDDSALYLCASSLGGPSNYGYTFGSGTRLTVV.

The chain recombines TRBV7-3 with TRBJ2-5; possibly TRBD2 for D (7 bases). Germline V lookup: CDR1 SGHTA, CDR2 FQGTGA. The CDR3 has 14 amino acids. Deletions cut 4 bases from V and 5 bases from J, with 14 bases between. For the CDR3, the DNA is TGTGCCAGCAGCTCCCAACAGGGAGGGGAGACCCAGTACTTC. Amino acid sequence: CASSSQQGGETQYF.

The gene calls are TRBV21-1 and TRBJ2-7; the D call in the table, TRBD1, was not verified against the DNA. TRBV21-1 counts as a pseudogene. The CDR3 sequence is 15 residues long. The CDR3 nucleotides read TGTGCCAGCAATCCCGGGACAGGGCGTTCCTACGAGCAGTACTTC. Its protein is CASNPGTGRSYEQYF.

This chain links TRBV7-6 with TRBJ2-3; D is unresolved. Looked up from germline, CDR1 is SGHVS and CDR2 is FNYEAQ. This CDR3 comprises 14 residues. V was pared by 5 bases and J by 0 bases, with 9 bases between. The CDR3 region is CASSPTGSTDTQYF. The CDR3 DNA is TGTGCCAGCAGCCCCACGGGCAGCACAGATACGCAGTATTTT. The whole variable domain, filled in from reference TRBV7-6 and TRBJ2-3, reads GAGVSQSPRYKVTKRGQDVALRCDPISGHVSLYWYRQALGQGPEFLTYFNYEAQQDKSGLPNDRFSAERPEGSISTLTIQRTEQRDSAMYRCASSPTGSTDTQYFGPGTRLTVL.

The V call is TRBV28, the J call TRBJ2-6; perhaps TRBD1 as D (6 bases). Trimming took 3 bases from V and 0 from J, leaving 15 bases between them. The CDR3 is made up of 18 amino acids. Germline CDR1 and CDR2: MDHEN and SYDVKM. The chain's CDR3 is CASSFLQGSGSGANVLTF. CDR3 DNA: TGTGCCAGCAGTTTCCTCCAGGGGTCGGGCTCTGGGGCCAACGTCCTGACTTTC.

V is TRBV10-3 and J is TRBJ2-7; tentatively, D is TRBD2 (7 bases). The CDR3 extends over 14 amino acids. Trimming removed 2 bases from V and 1 base from J, with 9 bases in between. In germline, CDR1 is ENHRY, CDR2 SYGVKD. Written as DNA, the CDR3 is TGTGCCATCAGTGAGGGGGGGGCATCCTACGAGCAGTACTTC. Translating gives CAISEGGASYEQYF.

The V call is TRBV19, the J call TRBJ2-1; TRBD1 matches at 8 bases. The CDR3 loop spans 14 amino acids. Germline V gene data show CDR1 as LNHDA and CDR2 as SQIVND (reference sequence). Trimming cost V 6 bases and J 6 bases; bases outside gene matches: 7. CDR3 region: CASRPRQGLNEQFF. The CDR3 nucleotides are TGTGCCAGTAGACCCAGACAGGGGCTCAATGAGCAGTTCTTC.

The chain links TRBV15 to TRBJ1-1, with D possibly matching TRBD1 (5 bases). Germline V lookup: CDR1 LNHNV, CDR2 YYDKDF (reference sequence). This CDR3 region has 18 residues. Trimming removed 5 bases from V and 1 base from J, with 23 bases in between. CDR3 residues: CATSPAPLSDSKNTEAFF. CDR3 nucleotides: TGTGCCACCAGCCCAGCCCCCCTTTCTGACAGTAAGAACACTGAAGCTTTCTTT.

This chain joins TRBV9 and TRBJ2-1; TRBD2 matches at 11 bases. Germline CDR1 is SGDLS and CDR2 is YYNGEE. The junction had 7 bases not matched to a gene; V was cut back by 3 bases and J by 8 bases. CDR3 size: 15 residues. CDR3 bases: TGTGCCAGCAGCGCATCTAGCGGGAGGAGAGATGAGCAGTTCTTC. Translating gives CASSASSGRRDEQFF.

The chain carries TRBV6-5 and TRBJ1-1, with 7 nucleotides matching TRBD1. Germline CDR1 MNHEY, CDR2 SVGAGI. With 5 bases clipped from V and 3 bases from J, the junction kept 3 bases outside the gene matches. The CDR3 contains 13 residues. The CDR3 spells CASSRGQDTEAFF. The CDR3 bases are TGTGCCAGCAGTCGTGGACAGGACACTGAAGCTTTCTTT.